This TCR beta chain was found in a study of blood T cells in healthy people across ages. Study-wide background: Roughly one uniquely barcoded beta molecule per two T cells was captured.

The CDR3 consists of 14 residues. CDR1 is SGHTA, CDR2 FQGNSA, per germline. Trimming removed 7 bases at V and 0 bases at J, with 12 bases between. It was with a sample-barcoded 5' primer and a J-beta primer mix that a second PCR of roughly 7 to 12 cycles was run. Using its own MiXCR run on the 5' RACE reads, TCRdb lists one record per CDR3 protein. The table records about a million distinct CDR3 sequences, roughly two fifths of them present only once. This clonotype was detected many times. The gene calls are TRBV7-2 and TRBJ1-1; D gene unclear. This TCR was recovered from a man between 18 and 29 years old in good health. Sequencing was performed on blood. CDR3 region: CASKPDGLNTEAFF. DNA for the CDR3: TGTGCCAGCAAACCGGACGGCTTGAACACTGAAGCTTTCTTT.